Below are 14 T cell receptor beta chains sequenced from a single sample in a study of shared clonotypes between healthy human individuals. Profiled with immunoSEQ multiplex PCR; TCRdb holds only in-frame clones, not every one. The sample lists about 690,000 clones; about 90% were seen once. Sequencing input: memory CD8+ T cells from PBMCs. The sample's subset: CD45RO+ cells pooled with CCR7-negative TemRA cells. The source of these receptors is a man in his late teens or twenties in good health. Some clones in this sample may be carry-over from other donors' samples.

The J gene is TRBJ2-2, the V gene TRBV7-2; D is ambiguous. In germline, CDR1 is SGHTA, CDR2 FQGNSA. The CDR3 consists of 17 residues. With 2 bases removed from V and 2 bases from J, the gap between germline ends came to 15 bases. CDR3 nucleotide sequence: TGTGCCAGCAGCTTATATGCCCGGATAACCAACACCGGGGAGCTGTTTTTT. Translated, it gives CASSLYARITNTGELFF.

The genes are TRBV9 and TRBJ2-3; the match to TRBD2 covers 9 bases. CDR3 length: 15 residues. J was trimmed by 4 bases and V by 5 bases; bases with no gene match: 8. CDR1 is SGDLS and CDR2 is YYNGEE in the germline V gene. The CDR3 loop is CASSELAGVADTQYF. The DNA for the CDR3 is TGTGCCAGCAGTGAGTTAGCGGGAGTAGCAGATACGCAGTATTTT. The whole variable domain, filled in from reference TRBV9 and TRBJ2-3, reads DSGVTQTPKHLITATGQRVTLRCSPRSGDLSVYWYQQSLDQGLQFLIQYYNGEERAKGNILERFSAQQFPDLHSELNLSSLELGDSALYFCASSELAGVADTQYFGPGTRLTVL.

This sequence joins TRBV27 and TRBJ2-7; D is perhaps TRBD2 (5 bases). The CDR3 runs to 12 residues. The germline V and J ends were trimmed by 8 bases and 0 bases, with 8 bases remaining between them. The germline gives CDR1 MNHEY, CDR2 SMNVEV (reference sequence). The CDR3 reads CASRGSSYEQYF. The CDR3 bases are TGTGCCAGCCGGGGTAGCTCCTACGAGCAGTACTTC.

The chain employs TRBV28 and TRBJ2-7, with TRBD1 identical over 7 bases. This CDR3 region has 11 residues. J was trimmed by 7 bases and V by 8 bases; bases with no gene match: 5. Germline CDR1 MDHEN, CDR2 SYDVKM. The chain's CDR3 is CASEGQWEQYF. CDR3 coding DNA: TGTGCCAGCGAGGGACAGTGGGAGCAGTACTTC.

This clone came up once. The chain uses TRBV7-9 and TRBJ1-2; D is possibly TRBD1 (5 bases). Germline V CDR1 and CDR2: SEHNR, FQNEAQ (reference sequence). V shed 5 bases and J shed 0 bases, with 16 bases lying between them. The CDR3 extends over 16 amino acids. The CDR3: CASSPPLGQANYGYTF. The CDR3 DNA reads TGTGCCAGCAGCCCCCCTTTGGGGCAAGCTAACTATGGCTACACCTTC.

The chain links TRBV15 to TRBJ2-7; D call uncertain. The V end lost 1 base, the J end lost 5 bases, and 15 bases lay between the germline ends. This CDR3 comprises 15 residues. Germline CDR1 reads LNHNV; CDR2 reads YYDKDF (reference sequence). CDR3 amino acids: CATSRGLLPWDEQYF. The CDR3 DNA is TGTGCCACCAGCAGAGGGTTACTCCCTTGGGACGAGCAGTACTTC. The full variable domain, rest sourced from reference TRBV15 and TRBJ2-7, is DAMVIQNPRYQVTQFGKPVTLSCSQTLNHNVMYWYQQKSSQAPKLLFHYYDKDFNNEADTPDNFQSRRPNTSFCFLDIRSPGLGDTAMYLCATSRGLLPWDEQYFGPGTRLTVT.

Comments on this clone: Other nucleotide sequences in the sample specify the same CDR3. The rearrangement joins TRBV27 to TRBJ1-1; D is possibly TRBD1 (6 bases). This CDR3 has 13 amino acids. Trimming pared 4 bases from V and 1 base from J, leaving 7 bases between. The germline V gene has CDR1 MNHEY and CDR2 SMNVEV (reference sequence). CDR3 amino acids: CASSSTGNTEAFF. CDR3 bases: TGTGCCAGCAGTTCGACAGGGAACACTGAAGCTTTCTTT.

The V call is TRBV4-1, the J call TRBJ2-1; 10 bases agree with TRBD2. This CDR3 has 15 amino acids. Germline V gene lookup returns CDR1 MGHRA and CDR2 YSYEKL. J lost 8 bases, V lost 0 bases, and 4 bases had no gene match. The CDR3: CASSQEASGRYEQFF. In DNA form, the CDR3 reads TGCGCCAGCAGCCAAGAGGCTAGCGGGAGATATGAGCAGTTCTTC.

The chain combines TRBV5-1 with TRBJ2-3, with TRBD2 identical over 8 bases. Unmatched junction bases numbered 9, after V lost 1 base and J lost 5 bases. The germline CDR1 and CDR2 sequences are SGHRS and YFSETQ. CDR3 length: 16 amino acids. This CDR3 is CASSLFAPGRVDTQYF. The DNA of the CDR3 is TGCGCCAGCAGCTTGTTTGCCCCCGGGAGGGTAGATACGCAGTATTTT.

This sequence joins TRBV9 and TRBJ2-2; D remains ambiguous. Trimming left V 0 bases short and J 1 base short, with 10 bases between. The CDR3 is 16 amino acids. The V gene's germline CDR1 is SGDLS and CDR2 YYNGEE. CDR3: CASSVAGRRNTGELFF. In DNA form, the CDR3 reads TGTGCCAGCAGCGTAGCAGGACGGAGGAACACCGGGGAGCTGTTTTTT.

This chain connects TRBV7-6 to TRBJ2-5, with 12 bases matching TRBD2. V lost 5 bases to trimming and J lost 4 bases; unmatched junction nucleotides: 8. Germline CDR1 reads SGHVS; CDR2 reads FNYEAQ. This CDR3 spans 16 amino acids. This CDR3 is CASSPPSGRASETQYF. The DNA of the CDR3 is TGTGCCAGCAGCCCCCCTAGCGGGAGGGCCTCAGAGACCCAGTACTTC.

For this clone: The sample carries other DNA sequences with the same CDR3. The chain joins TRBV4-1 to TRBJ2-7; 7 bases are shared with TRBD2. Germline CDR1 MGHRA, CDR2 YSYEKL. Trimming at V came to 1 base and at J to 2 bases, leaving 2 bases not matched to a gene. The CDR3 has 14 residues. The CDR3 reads CASSQVSGTYEQYF. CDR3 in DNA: TGCGCCAGCAGCCAAGTCAGCGGGACCTACGAGCAGTACTTC.

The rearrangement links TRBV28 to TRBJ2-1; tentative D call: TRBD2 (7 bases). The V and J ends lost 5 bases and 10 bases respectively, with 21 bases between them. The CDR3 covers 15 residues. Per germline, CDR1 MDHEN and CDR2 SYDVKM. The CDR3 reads CASSAPLGAGVEQFF. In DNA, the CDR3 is TGTGCCAGCAGTGCTCCGCTGGGGGCGGGAGTCGAGCAGTTCTTC.

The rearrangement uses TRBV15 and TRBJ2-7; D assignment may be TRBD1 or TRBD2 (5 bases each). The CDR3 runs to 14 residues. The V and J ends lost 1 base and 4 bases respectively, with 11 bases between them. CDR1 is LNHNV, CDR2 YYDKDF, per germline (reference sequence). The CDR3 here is CATSRGGTTYEQYF. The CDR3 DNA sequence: TGTGCCACCAGCAGAGGGGGGACCACGTACGAGCAGTACTTC.